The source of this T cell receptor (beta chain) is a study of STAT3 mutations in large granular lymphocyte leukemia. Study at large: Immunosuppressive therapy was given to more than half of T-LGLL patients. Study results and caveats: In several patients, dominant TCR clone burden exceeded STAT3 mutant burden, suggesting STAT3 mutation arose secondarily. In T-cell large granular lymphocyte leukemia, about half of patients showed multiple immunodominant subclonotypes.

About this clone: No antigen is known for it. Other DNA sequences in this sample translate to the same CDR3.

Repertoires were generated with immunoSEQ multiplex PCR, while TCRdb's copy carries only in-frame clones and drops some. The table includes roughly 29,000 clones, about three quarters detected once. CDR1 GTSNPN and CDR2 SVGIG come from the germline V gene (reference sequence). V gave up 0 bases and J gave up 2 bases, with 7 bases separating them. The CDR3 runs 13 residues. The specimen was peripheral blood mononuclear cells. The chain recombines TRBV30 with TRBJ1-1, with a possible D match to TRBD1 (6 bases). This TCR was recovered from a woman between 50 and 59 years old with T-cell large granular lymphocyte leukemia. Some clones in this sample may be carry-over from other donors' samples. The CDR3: CAWSVQGNTEAFF. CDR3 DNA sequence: TGTGCCTGGAGTGTACAGGGCAACACTGAAGCTTTCTTT.